This TCR beta chain was profiled in a study of CD4 T cells in relation to SARS-CoV-2 and coronaviruses (dated by TCRdb to the early 2020s). About the investigation overall: In the ViraFEST assay, PBMCs were cultured with antigen for under 13 days, after which TCR beta CDR3s were sequenced to identify antigen-specific clonal expansions. An HIV-1 Nef peptide pool or a culture without peptide was used as the negative reference condition. Patient-derived lymphoblastoid cell lines were used to map the HLA restriction of shared crossreactive spike epitopes. At the level of individual TCR clonotypes, the study measured memory CD4+ T cell crossreactivity between SARS-CoV-2 spike protein and common cold coronavirus spike proteins. The Adaptive Biotechnologies TCR-sequencing kit was used for samples from a few pre-COVID donors and for the naive versus memory experiments, whereas the other data were Illumina-based. Expansion assays from other donors in the study were sequenced with a different, Illumina-based TCR-beta assay. Points the paper makes about the study in general: In about 60% of donors, memory CD4+ clonotypes turned up that crossrecognized SARS-CoV-2 and at least one common cold coronavirus spike. The study was limited by small numbers of patients and tested TCRs. Pre-pandemic and post-infection samples were not both contributed by any donor, so tracing of the source of pre-existing responses was limited. Compared with monoreactive clones, crossreactive clones had significantly weaker SARS-CoV-2-driven expansion, a result consistent with antigenic imprinting. Since the crossreactivity analysis centred on spike protein, crossreactivity against other viral proteins was not assessed.

For CDR1 and CDR2, the germline V gene lists SGHRS and YFSETQ. V is reduced by 2 bases and J by 4 bases, leaving a spacing of 12 bases between them. The CDR3 sequence holds 14 residues, the cysteine and phenylalanine included. The only DNA kept is the CDR3, 42 bases in frame from the first base. CD4+ T cells from unexposed donors were collected before the COVID-19 pandemic (2011-2018). After around 10 days of culture, CD4+ T cells were isolated with the EasySep CD4+ T cell isolation kit. As cell number allowed, CD4+ T cells from unexposed donors were tested for reactivity to SARS-CoV-2 S and N and to four common cold coronavirus spike pools. Each well held some 1.9 million PBMCs cultured in IMDM containing 5% human AB serum and approximately 9.3 IU/ml IL-2. Half of the culture medium was replaced with fresh IL-2-containing medium on days 3 and 7. Triplicate replicate wells were generally used for each peptide culture condition. Leukapheresis product for the unexposed donors was purchased commercially. Ficoll-Paque PLUS gradient centrifugation was used to isolate PBMCs from either whole blood or leukapheresis product. PBMCs were either used fresh in the expansion assay or cryopreserved at -140 degrees C. The QIAamp Micro DNA Kit was used to extract genomic DNA from the CD4+ T cells.

Turning to this clone: The antigen it binds to is not known. It has no much larger one-base neighbor in the sample; base qualities were not kept.

The library was built by means of the immunoSEQ multiplex PCR assay. The paper's data handling went like this. Preprocessing removed nonproductive sequences and CDR3s not starting with C, not ending with F or W, or shorter than 7 amino acids. Antigen-specific clonotypes were called with the MANAFEST web app on the basis of expansion relative to the reference and to other culture wells. A clone was considered positive if significant expansion relative to the reference culture was observed in 2 of 3 replicate wells at an FDR below 0.05. A further requirement for positive clones was significant expansion compared with all other tandem wells, along with an odds ratio above 5. After three terminal residues were trimmed from each end, CDR3 homology was quantified as pairwise Levenshtein distance using the stringdist R package. TCRdb's version of the immuneACCESS table is confined to in-frame rearrangements and falls short of the full clone set. An unresolved V gene accounts for under half of the shortfall where checked; the remainder is of unknown origin. D and trimming were read from the DNA, whereas the V and J calls and clone size are those reported in that table. This sample has about 23,000 clones in its table, and around 80% of those were observed once. The biggest ten clones account for more than 14% of the sample.

The origin of this receptor is a human donor in good health. The sequencing input was CD4+ T cells from PBMCs, cultured in vitro. Recombination joined TRBV5-1 with TRBJ1-1, with a weak D call of TRBD1 (5 bases match). The DNA sequence is TGCGCCAGCAGCTTATCGGGGGGTGGCACTGAAGCTTTCTTT. The encoded protein is CASSLSGGGTEAFF.